This passage covers 27 T cell receptor beta chains from one sample sequenced in a study of T cell repertoires in ileal Crohn's disease. The repertoire was sequenced with immunoSEQ multiplex PCR; TCRdb's copy has only in-frame clones and lacks some. This table has 11,000 to 15,000 clones, about 85% appearing once. Material for sequencing was ileal tissue. Source of these receptors: an adult with Crohn's disease.

J is TRBJ1-5 and V is TRBV18; 7 bases are shared with TRBD1. The CDR3 has 16 amino acids. The germline gives CDR1 KGHSH, CDR2 LQKENI. The V gene end was trimmed by 3 bases and the J gene end by 0 bases; junction bases not matched to a gene: 5. The CDR3 DNA is TGTGCCAGCTCACCCCCCGGGACAGCTAGCAATCAGCCCCAGCATTTT. Translating it yields CASSPPGTASNQPQHF.

This clone was seen more than once but under ten times. The rearrangement joins TRBV6-1 to TRBJ2-2, with D uncertain. Trimming cost V 0 bases and J 7 bases, with 9 bases left between them. CDR1 MNHNS and CDR2 SASEGT come from the germline V gene. The CDR3 contains 14 residues. CDR3 bases: TGTGCCAGCAGTGAAGCCATCGGCGGCGGGGAGCTGTTTTTT. The encoded protein is CASSEAIGGGELFF.

CDR3 residues: CASSPLGPSTYGYTF. The CDR3 DNA follows: TGTGCCAGCAGCCCCTTGGGGCCTTCGACCTATGGCTACACCTTC. The J gene is TRBJ1-2, the V gene TRBV14; D is possibly TRBD1 (5 bases). V shed 4 bases and J shed 4 bases, with 16 bases lying between them. The CDR3 is 15 amino acids. The germline V gene encodes CDR1 SGHDN and CDR2 FVKESK.

V and J are TRBV11-2 and TRBJ1-6; D unclear. CDR1 SGHAT and CDR2 FQNNGV come from the germline V gene. Trimming took off 7 bases at V and 0 bases at J, with 4 bases between the two ends. The CDR3 totals 13 residues. CDR3 DNA sequence: TGTGCCAGCACGAGCTCCTATAATTCACCCCTCCACTTT. Encoded protein: CASTSSYNSPLHF.

This chain connects TRBV7-2 to TRBJ2-3, with 9 bases aligning to TRBD1. V lost 2 bases, J lost 5 bases, and 5 bases stayed unmatched. The V gene's germline CDR1 is SGHTA and CDR2 FQGNSA. CDR3 length equals 15 residues. CDR3 bases: TGTGCCAGCAGCTTAATACAGGGGGCGGGAGATACGCAGTATTTT. Translation gives CASSLIQGAGDTQYF.

The chain combines TRBV6-1 with TRBJ1-2; no firm D call. Trimming stripped 6 bases from V and 4 bases from J, with 9 bases between. Germline CDR1 MNHNS, CDR2 SASEGT. The CDR3 loop spans 12 amino acids. Written as DNA, the CDR3 is TGTGCCAGCAGGACGGCGGGCTATGGCTACACCTTC. Its protein product is CASRTAGYGYTF.

The chain recombines TRBV27 with TRBJ2-5, with 12 bases matching TRBD2. This CDR3 has 16 amino acids. The ends lost 6 bases at V and 2 bases at J; junction bases unmatched: 7. In germline, CDR1 is MNHEY, CDR2 SMNVEV (reference sequence). The DNA for the CDR3 is TGTGCCAGCAGGTCACTAGCGGGGGGAATTCAAGAGACCCAGTACTTC. It is translated as CASRSLAGGIQETQYF.

This clone was observed a handful of times. The rearrangement joins TRBV10-2 to TRBJ2-7, with 10 bases that match TRBD2. V was clipped by 3 bases and J by 4 bases; unmatched bases: 3. CDR3 length equals 14 residues. CDR1 WSHSY and CDR2 SAAADI come from the germline V gene. CDR3 nucleotide sequence: TGCGCCAGCAGTGAAGCGGGAGGGAGATACGAGCAGTACTTC. Residues: CASSEAGGRYEQYF.

This rearrangement joins TRBV6-1 to TRBJ2-3; perhaps TRBD2 as D (6 bases). The germline CDR1 and CDR2 sequences are MNHNS and SASEGT. V gave up 4 bases and J gave up 2 bases, with 16 bases separating them. This CDR3 spans 16 amino acids. Here the CDR3 DNA reads TGTGCCAGCAGTGTATCTTCCGGGAGTCCCACAGATACGCAGTATTTT. It yields the protein CASSVSSGSPTDTQYF.

The rearrangement joins TRBV7-2 to TRBJ2-5; D remains unclear. CDR1 is SGHTA, CDR2 FQGNSA, per germline. V gave up 5 bases and J gave up 2 bases, with 9 bases separating them. The CDR3 has 13 residues. The CDR3 coding sequence is TGTGCCAGCAGCGCCCGGGTACAAGAGACCCAGTACTTC. It encodes CASSARVQETQYF.

The chain carries TRBV29-1 and TRBJ2-7, with 7 bases fitting TRBD1. Germline values: CDR1 SQVTM, CDR2 ANQGSEA. J was trimmed by 1 base and V by 5 bases; bases with no gene match: 2. This CDR3 region has 12 residues. The DNA for the CDR3 is TGCAGCGTTCGACAGGGATCCTACGAGCAGTACTTC. Its protein product is CSVRQGSYEQYF.

The V call is TRBV10-3, the J call TRBJ2-1, with TRBD2 matching 8 bases. CDR1 and CDR2 (germline): ENHRY, SYGVKD. Trimming took 7 bases from V and 0 from J; bases not matched to a gene: 8. The CDR3 totals 16 residues. CDR3 region: CAIMGAGGRSYNEQFF. DNA of the CDR3: TGTGCCATCATGGGTGCGGGAGGACGCTCCTACAATGAGCAGTTCTTC.

The chain uses TRBV28 and TRBJ2-7; the D is unclear. The CDR3 is made up of 15 amino acids. The ends were cut back, 5 bases at V and 0 bases at J, with 14 bases in the middle. Germline loops: CDR1 MDHEN, CDR2 SYDVKM. The CDR3 region is CASSGNYAFSYEQYF. CDR3 nucleotide sequence: TGTGCCAGCAGTGGTAACTACGCCTTCTCCTACGAGCAGTACTTC.

The chain carries TRBV7-2 and TRBJ2-5; D uncertain. The DNA end is more similar to TRBJ2-7, so the J call may be wrong. The V gene's germline CDR1 is SGHTA and CDR2 FQGNSA. This CDR3 is built from 12 residues. For the CDR3, the DNA is TGTGCCAGCAGCTTGTTCCGTAGCGAGCAGTACTTC. This translates into CASSLFRSEQYF.

The gene calls are TRBV7-9 and TRBJ1-3, with a tentative D call TRBD1 (6 bases). The CDR3 is 13 residues long. The V end was cut by 4 bases, the J end by 3 bases, with 7 bases between. The V gene's germline CDR1 is SEHNR and CDR2 FQNEAQ (reference sequence). The CDR3 sequence: CASSSGDGNTIYF. CDR3 coding DNA: TGTGCCAGCAGCTCAGGGGATGGAAACACCATATATTTT.

The V gene is TRBV29-1, the J gene TRBJ1-1; D uncertain. The V gene lost 3 bases and the J gene lost 1 base, with 3 bases spanning the gap. The CDR3 runs 11 residues. Germline values: CDR1 SQVTM, CDR2 ANQGSEA. CDR3 in amino acids: CSVDQNTEAFF. The CDR3, as DNA: TGCAGCGTTGATCAGAACACTGAAGCTTTCTTT.

The chain joins TRBV27 to TRBJ2-1; TRBD2 matches at 9 bases. Per the germline V gene, CDR1 is MNHEY and CDR2 is SMNVEV (reference sequence). This CDR3 region has 16 residues. V lost 3 bases and J lost 9; bases outside the gene matches: 12. The CDR3 coding sequence is TGTGCCAGCAGTTTGTCGTGGCTAGCGGGAATGGGTGAGCAGTTCTTC. Amino acid sequence: CASSLSWLAGMGEQFF.

In this sample, this clone turned up once. The V gene is TRBV5-1, the J gene TRBJ2-7; 7 positions match TRBD1. With V trimmed by 3 bases and J by 3 bases, 0 bases remained unmatched. The CDR3 runs 12 residues. Germline-derived CDR1 and CDR2 are SGHRS and YFSETQ. The DNA for the CDR3 is TGCGCCAGCAGCTCAGGGGGCTACGAGCAGTACTTC. Its protein product is CASSSGGYEQYF. The complete variable domain, with remaining parts taken from reference TRBV5-1 and TRBJ2-7, reads KAGVTQTPRYLIKTRGQQVTLSCSPISGHRSVSWYQQTPGQGLQFLFEYFSETQRNKGNFPGRFSGRQFSNSRSEMNVSTLELGDSALYLCASSSGGYEQYFGPGTRLTVT.

This clone was observed a few times. The gene calls are TRBV6-5 and TRBJ2-7, with 9 bases lining up with TRBD1. The CDR3 spans 14 residues. The germline gives CDR1 MNHEY, CDR2 SVGAGI. After removal of 5 bases from V and 6 bases from J, the junction contained 8 bases not matched to a gene. CDR3 sequence (DNA): TGTGCCAGCAGTCCCCCGGGACAGGGCCGCGAGCAGTACTTC. Translating gives CASSPPGQGREQYF.

The chain employs TRBV5-1 and TRBJ2-2, with 7 positions matching TRBD2. CDR1 and CDR2 from the germline V gene are SGHRS and YFSETQ. This CDR3 comprises 15 residues. V gave up 7 bases and J gave up 6 bases; unmatched junction bases: 12. CDR3 in amino acids: CASGDLPSGAGELFF. As DNA, the CDR3 is TGCGCCAGCGGTGACTTACCAAGCGGGGCCGGGGAGCTGTTTTTT.

The chain employs TRBV7-2 and TRBJ2-2; D may be TRBD2 (5 bases). This CDR3 is 14 amino acids long. Germline CDR1 reads SGHTA; CDR2 reads FQGNSA. Trimming removed 5 bases at V and 4 bases at J, with 11 bases between. CDR3 amino acids: CASSPAGRTGELFF. The DNA for the CDR3 is TGTGCCAGCAGCCCCGCGGGCCGCACCGGGGAGCTGTTTTTT.

This clone was recorded a few times. This chain connects TRBV5-4 to TRBJ2-1; 11 nucleotides match TRBD2. After removal of 3 bases from V and 2 bases from J, the junction contained 4 bases not matched to a gene. Germline V gene data show CDR1 as SGHNT and CDR2 as YYREEE (reference sequence). This CDR3 comprises 16 residues. This chain's CDR3 is CASSSQTSGTYNEQFF. The CDR3 coding sequence is TGTGCCAGCAGCTCACAGACTAGCGGGACCTACAATGAGCAGTTCTTC.

The gene calls are TRBV29-1 and TRBJ2-3; D unclear. V was cut by 4 bases and J by 4 bases, with 9 bases left in between. Germline V lookup: CDR1 SQVTM, CDR2 ANQGSEA. CDR3 length: 12 amino acids. CDR3 residues: CSVGEPADTQYF. DNA for the CDR3: TGCAGCGTTGGAGAGCCGGCAGATACGCAGTATTTT.

The rearrangement joins TRBV29-1 to TRBJ2-7; 8 nucleotides agree with TRBD1. This CDR3 spans 11 amino acids. J lost 5 bases, V lost 7 bases, and 4 bases had no gene match. CDR1 is SQVTM and CDR2 is ANQGSEA in the germline V gene. The CDR3 protein is CSGRRGHEQYF. CDR3 nucleotides: TGCAGCGGCCGCAGGGGGCACGAGCAGTACTTC.

The chain links TRBV5-1 to TRBJ2-1, with D unresolved. Germline lookup yields CDR1 SGHRS and CDR2 YFSETQ. Trimming took off 0 bases at V and 5 bases at J, with 3 bases between the two ends. This CDR3 has 12 amino acids. CDR3 nucleotides: TGCGCCAGCAGCTTGGCAGACAATGAGCAGTTCTTC. It encodes CASSLADNEQFF.

This chain uses TRBV6-4 with TRBJ1-2, with D perhaps matching TRBD1 (5 bases). V lost 8 bases to trimming and J lost 3 bases, with 19 bases between them. The CDR3 has 15 residues. CDR1 MRHNA and CDR2 SNTAGT come from the germline V gene. The CDR3 loop reads CASLAGSPPYYGYTF. The CDR3 DNA reads TGTGCCAGCTTGGCAGGGTCACCCCCGTACTATGGCTACACCTTC.

A remark on this clone: The junction differs from germline at one of its ends, possibly a read error. CDR3 nucleotides: TGTGCCAGCACCTTAAGATCAGGGGGCGGGTACGAGCAGTACTTC. Translation gives CASTLRSGGGYEQYF. V is TRBV7-2 and J is TRBJ2-5, with 8 nucleotides matching TRBD1. Gene TRBJ2-7 matches the end of the DNA better, so the J call may be wrong. Germline loops: CDR1 SGHTA, CDR2 FQGNSA. The CDR3 covers 15 residues.